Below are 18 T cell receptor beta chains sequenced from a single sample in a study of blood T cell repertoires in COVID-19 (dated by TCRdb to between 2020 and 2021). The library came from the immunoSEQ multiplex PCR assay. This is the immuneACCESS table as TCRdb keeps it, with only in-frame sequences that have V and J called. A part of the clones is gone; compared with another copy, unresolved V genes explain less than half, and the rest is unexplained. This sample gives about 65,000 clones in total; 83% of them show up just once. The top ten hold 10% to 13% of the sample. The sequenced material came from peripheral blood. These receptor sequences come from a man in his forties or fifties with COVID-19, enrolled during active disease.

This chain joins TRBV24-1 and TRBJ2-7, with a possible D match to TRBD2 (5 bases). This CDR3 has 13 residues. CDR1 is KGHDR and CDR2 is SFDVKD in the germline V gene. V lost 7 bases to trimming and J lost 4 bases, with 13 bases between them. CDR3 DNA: TGTGCCACCAGCCGGTCGGGGTCGTACGAGCAGTACTTC. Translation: CATSRSGSYEQYF.

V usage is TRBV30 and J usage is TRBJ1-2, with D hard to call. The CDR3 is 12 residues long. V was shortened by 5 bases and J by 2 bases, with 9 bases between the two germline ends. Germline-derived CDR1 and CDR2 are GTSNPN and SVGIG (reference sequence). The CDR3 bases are TGTGCCTGGGGCCTATCCAACTATGGCTACACCTTC. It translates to CAWGLSNYGYTF.

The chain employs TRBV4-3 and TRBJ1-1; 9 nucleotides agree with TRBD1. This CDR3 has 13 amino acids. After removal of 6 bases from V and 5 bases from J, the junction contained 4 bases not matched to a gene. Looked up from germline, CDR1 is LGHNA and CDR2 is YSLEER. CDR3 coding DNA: TGCGCCAGCAGGGGACAGGGAGGGACTGAAGCTTTCTTT. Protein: CASRGQGGTEAFF.

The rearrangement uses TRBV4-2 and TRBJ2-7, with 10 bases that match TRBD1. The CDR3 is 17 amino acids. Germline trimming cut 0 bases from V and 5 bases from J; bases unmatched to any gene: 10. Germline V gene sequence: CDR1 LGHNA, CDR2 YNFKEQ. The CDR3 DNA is TGTGCCAGCAGCCAAGATCAAACGGGACAGGGGAGGCACGAGCAGTACTTC. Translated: CASSQDQTGQGRHEQYF.

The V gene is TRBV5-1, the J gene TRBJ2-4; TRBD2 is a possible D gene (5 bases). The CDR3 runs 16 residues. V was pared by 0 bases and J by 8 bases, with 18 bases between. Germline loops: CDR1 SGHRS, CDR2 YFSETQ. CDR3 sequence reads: CASSLGLAPSSDIQYF. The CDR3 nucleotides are TGCGCCAGCAGCTTGGGGCTAGCACCCTCATCTGACATTCAGTACTTC.

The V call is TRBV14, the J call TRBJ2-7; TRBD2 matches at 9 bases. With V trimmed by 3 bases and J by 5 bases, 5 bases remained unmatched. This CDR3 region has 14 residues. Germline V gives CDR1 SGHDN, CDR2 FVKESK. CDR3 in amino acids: CASSQTSGPNEQYF. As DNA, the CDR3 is TGTGCCAGCAGCCAGACTAGCGGACCAAACGAGCAGTACTTC.

In nucleotides, the CDR3 is TGTGCCAGCAGCTTGATAGATGAGCAGTTCTTC. Protein sequence: CASSLIDEQFF. The chain combines TRBV7-9 with TRBJ2-1; D is unclear. CDR1 is SEHNR and CDR2 is FQNEAQ in the germline V gene (reference sequence). This CDR3 spans 11 amino acids. V was pared by 3 bases and J by 8 bases, with 5 bases between.

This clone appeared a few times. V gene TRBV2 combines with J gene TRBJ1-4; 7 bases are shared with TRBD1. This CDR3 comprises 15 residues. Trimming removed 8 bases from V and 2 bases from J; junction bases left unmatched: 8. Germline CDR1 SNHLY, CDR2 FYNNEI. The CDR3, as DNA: TGTGCCAGCCGCTTTACAGGGGCTACTAATGAAAAACTGTTTTTT. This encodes CASRFTGATNEKLFF. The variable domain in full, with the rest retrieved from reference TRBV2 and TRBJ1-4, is EPEVTQTPSHQVTQMGQEVILRCVPISNHLYFYWYRQILGQKVEFLVSFYNNEISEKSEIFDDQFSVERPDGSNFTLKIRSTKLEDSAMYFCASRFTGATNEKLFFGSGTQLSVL.

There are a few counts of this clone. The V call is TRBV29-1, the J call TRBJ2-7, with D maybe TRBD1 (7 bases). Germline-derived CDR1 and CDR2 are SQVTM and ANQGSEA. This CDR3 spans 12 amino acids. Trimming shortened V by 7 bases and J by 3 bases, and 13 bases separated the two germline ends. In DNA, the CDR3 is TGCAGCGCCGGGACAGCGGGCTACGAGCAGTACTTC. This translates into CSAGTAGYEQYF.

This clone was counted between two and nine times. The CDR3 loop reads CASSKGLAGAYEQYF. The DNA of the CDR3 is TGTGCCAGCAGCAAGGGACTAGCGGGAGCCTACGAGCAGTACTTC. V is TRBV13 and J is TRBJ2-7; 14 bases agree with TRBD2. The junction had 2 bases not matched to a gene; V was cut back by 5 bases and J by 2 bases. Germline-derived CDR1 and CDR2 are PRHDT and FYEKMQ (reference sequence). The length of the CDR3 is 15 residues.

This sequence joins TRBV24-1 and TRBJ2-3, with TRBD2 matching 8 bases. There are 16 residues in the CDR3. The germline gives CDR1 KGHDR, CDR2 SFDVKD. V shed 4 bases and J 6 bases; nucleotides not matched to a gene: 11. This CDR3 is CATSDWTSLERDTQYF. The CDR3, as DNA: TGTGCCACCAGTGACTGGACTAGCTTAGAGCGGGATACGCAGTATTTT.

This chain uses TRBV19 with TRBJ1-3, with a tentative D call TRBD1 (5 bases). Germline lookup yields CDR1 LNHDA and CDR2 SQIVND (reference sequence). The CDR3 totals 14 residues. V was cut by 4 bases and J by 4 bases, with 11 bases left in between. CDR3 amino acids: CASSKTGSGNTIYF. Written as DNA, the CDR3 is TGTGCCAGTAGTAAAACAGGATCCGGAAACACCATATATTTT. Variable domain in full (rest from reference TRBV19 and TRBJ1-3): DGGITQSPKYLFRKEGQNVTLSCEQNLNHDAMYWYRQDPGQGLRLIYYSQIVNDFQKGDIAEGYSVSREKKESFPLTVTSAQKNPTAFYLCASSKTGSGNTIYFGEGSWLTVV.

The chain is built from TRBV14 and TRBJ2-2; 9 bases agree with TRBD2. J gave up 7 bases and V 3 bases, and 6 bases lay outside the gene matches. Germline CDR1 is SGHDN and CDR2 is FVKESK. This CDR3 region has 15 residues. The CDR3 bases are TGTGCCAGCAGCCACCCTAGCGGGATGGGCGGGGAGCTGTTTTTT. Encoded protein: CASSHPSGMGGELFF.

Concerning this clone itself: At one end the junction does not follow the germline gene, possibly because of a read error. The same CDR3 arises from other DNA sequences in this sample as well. CDR3 region: CASSLTPQSYEQYF. The CDR3 coding sequence is TGCGCCAGCAGCCTGACACCACAATCCTACGAGCAATACTTC. The rearrangement links TRBV5-1 to TRBJ2-7; D gene uncertain. The CDR3 extends over 14 amino acids. Germline CDR1 and CDR2: SGHRS and YFSETQ.

CDR3 nucleotide sequence: TGTGCCACCATGGGGACTAGCACCGAGGCAGATACGCAGTATTTT. Residues: CATMGTSTEADTQYF. The V call is TRBV28, the J call TRBJ2-3; 9 nucleotides agree with TRBD2. This CDR3 comprises 15 residues. The V and J ends lost 10 bases and 4 bases, in that order; junction bases with no gene match: 12. Germline assignment: CDR1 MDHEN and CDR2 SYDVKM. Supplemented by reference TRBV28 and TRBJ2-3, the full variable domain reads DVKVTQSSRYLVKRTGEKVFLECVQDMDHENMFWYRQDPGLGLRLIYFSYDVKMKEKGDIPEGYSVSREKKERFSLILESASTNQTSMYLCATMGTSTEADTQYFGPGTRLTVL.

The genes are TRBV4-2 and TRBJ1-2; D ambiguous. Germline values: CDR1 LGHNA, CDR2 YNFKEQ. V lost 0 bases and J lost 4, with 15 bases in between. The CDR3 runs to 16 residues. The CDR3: CASSQENRQAGYGYTF. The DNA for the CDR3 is TGTGCCAGCAGCCAAGAGAACCGACAAGCTGGCTATGGCTACACCTTC.

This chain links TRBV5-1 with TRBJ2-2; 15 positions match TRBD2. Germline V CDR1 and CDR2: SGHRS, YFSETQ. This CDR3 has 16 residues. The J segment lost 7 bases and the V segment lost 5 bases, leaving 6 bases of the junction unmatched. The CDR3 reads CASSGLAGGQDGELFF. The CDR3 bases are TGCGCCAGCAGTGGACTAGCGGGAGGGCAGGACGGGGAGCTGTTTTTT.

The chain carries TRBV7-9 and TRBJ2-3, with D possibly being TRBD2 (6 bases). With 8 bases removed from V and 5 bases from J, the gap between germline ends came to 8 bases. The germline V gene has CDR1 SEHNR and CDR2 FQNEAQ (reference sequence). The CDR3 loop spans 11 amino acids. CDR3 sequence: CASFGRDTQYF. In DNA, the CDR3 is TGTGCCAGCTTCGGGAGAGATACGCAGTATTTT.